The clone carrying this T cell receptor beta chain showed up just a few times. Its antigen remains unknown. MiXCR, run by TCRdb on the RACE reads, gives a single entry per CDR3 protein. The table shows roughly 24,000 distinct CDR3 sequences, with over 9% occurring only once. This sample's time point: patch test 2, 6 weeks after DPC sensitization. Treatment specified: therapeutic diphenylcyclopropenone sensitization with weekly scalp DPC. The sample is drawn from a study of human T cells and chemical hapten exposure. Study-wide background: Doses of diphenylcyclopropenone went to the patients' scalps weekly throughout the approximately 22-week study. Patch testing placed 0.01% DPC on the upper back, with readings at 6 days. General observations from the study: Those TCRs sitting above 1 in 1000 frequency stayed the same with DPC sensitization. Expanded TCRs produced significantly more large CDR3 similarity clusters than controls did.

V gave up 2 bases and J gave up 5 bases; unmatched junction bases: 9. The germline V gene has CDR1 DFQATT and CDR2 SNEGSKA (reference sequence). The CDR3 length is 14 residues. Sample: whole blood, taken in connection with sensitization to the hapten diphenylcyclopropenone (DPC). The clonotype originates from a man aged 25 to 40 with alopecia areata. Some clones in this sample may be carry-over from other donors' samples. The chain joins TRBV20-1 to TRBJ2-7; 7 bases are a match to TRBD1. The CDR3 region is CSARLPTGQHEQYF. The CDR3 nucleotides read TGCAGTGCTAGACTCCCGACAGGGCAGCACGAGCAGTACTTC.